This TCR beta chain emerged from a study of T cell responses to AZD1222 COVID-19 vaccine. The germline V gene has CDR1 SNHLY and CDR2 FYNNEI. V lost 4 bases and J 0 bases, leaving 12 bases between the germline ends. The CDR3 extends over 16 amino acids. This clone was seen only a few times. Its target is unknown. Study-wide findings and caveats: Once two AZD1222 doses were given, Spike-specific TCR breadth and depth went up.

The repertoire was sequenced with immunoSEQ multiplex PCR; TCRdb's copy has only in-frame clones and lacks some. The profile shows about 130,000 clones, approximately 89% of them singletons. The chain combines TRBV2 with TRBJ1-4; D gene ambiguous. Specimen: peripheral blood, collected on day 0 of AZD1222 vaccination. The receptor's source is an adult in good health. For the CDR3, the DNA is TGTGCCAGCAGTGGCGGTGGTCTTGCAACTAATGAAAAACTGTTTTTT. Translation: CASSGGGLATNEKLFF.